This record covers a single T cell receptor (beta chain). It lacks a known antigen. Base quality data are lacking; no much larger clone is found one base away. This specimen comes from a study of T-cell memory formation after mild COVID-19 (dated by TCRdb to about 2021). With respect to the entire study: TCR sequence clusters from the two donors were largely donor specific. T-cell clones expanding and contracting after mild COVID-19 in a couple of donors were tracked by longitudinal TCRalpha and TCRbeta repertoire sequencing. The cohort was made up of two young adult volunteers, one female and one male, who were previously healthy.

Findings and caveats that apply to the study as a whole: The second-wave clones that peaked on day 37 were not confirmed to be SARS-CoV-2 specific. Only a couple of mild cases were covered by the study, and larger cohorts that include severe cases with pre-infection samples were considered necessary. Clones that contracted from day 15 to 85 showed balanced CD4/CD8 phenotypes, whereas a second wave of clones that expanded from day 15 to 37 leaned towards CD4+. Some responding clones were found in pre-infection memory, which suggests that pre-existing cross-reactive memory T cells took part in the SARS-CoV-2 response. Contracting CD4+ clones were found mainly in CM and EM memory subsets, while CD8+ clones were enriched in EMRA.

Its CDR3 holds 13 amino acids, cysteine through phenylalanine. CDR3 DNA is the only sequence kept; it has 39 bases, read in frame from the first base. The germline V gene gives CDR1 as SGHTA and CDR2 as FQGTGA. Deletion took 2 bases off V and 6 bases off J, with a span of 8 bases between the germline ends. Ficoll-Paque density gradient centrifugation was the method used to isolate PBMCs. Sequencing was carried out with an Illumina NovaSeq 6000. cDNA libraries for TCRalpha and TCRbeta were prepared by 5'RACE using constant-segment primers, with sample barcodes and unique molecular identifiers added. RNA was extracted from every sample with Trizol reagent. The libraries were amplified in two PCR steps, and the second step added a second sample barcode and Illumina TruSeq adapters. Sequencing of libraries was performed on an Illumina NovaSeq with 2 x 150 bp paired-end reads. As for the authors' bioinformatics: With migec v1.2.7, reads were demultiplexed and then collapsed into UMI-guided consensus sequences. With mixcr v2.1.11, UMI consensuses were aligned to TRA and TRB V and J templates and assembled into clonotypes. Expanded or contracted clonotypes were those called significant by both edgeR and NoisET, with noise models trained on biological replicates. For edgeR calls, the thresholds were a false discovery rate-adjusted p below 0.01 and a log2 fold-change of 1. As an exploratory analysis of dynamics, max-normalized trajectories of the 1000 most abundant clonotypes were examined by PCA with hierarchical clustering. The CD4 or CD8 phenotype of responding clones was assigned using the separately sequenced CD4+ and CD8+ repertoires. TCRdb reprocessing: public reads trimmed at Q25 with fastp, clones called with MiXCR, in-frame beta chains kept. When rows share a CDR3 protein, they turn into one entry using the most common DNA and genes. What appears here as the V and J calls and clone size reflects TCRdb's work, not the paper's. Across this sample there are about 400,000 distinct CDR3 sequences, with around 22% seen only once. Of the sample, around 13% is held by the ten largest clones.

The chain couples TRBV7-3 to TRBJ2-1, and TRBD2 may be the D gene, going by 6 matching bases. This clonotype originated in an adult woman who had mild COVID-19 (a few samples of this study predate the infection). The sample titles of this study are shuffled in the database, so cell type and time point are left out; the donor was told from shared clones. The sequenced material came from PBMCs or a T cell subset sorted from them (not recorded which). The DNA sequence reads TGTGCCAGCAGCTTAGGGACTCTCAATGAGCAGTTCTTC. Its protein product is CASSLGTLNEQFF.